The T cell receptor beta chain under discussion was sequenced for a study of CD8+CD57+ T cells in acquired aplastic anemia. Study summary: Across the sorted CD4+ and CD8+ cells, DNA amounts averaged about 3 ug.

TCR beta VDJ and CDR3 were profiled, and genomic DNA was the template. TCRdb recomputed calls from the reads with MiXCR, one row per CDR3 protein. Of 90,000 to 150,000 distinct CDR3 sequences in the sample, 45% to 60% were seen once. In the case of this clonotype: The target antigen is unknown.

Only patients with CD8+CD57+ cell expansion on flow cytometry were chosen for sequencing. Severe acquired aplastic anemia affected all patients. Study results and caveats: Patients and controls had in common twenty-nine CD8+ CDR3 sequences.

V lost 1 base to trimming and J lost 4 bases; unmatched junction nucleotides: 3. The CDR3 totals 17 residues. The sequencing sample was made of sorted CD4+, CD8+, or CD8+CD57+ T cells (not recorded which) from PBMCs. The source is a human donor with aplastic anemia. The chain has TRBV12-3 or TRBV12-4 and TRBJ2-3; 15 positions match TRBD2. The CDR3 is CASSLDGLAGGADTQYF. The DNA of the CDR3 is TGTGCCAGCAGTTTAGACGGACTAGCGGGGGGGGCAGATACGCAGTATTTT.